The 15 T cell receptor beta chains given below trace back to one sample, sequenced in a study of blood T cells in healthy people across ages. A sample-barcoded 5' primer and a J-beta primer mix were used in a second PCR of about 7 to 12 cycles. TCRdb itself ran the 5' RACE reads through MiXCR, one entry per CDR3 protein. The sample lists fewer than 2 million distinct CDR3 sequences; 39% were seen once. Sequenced: blood. Receptor source: a human donor in good health.

Notes on this clonotype: Compared with germline, one end of the junction differs, possibly owing to a read error. V is TRBV13 and J is TRBJ2-3; D gene uncertain. The germline CDR1 and CDR2 sequences are PRHDT and FYEKMQ (reference sequence). CDR3 length: 15 residues. CDR3 bases: TGTGCCAGCAGCCCTAGGGTTACCTACACAGATGCGCAGTATTTT. It yields the protein CASSPRVTYTDAQYF.

About this clonotype itself: The conserved phenylalanine or tryptophan is not found at the CDR3 terminus, so this likely reflects a read error. V and J are TRBV20-1 and TRBJ1-2; D perhaps matches TRBD1 (6 bases). Looked up from germline, CDR1 is DFQATT and CDR2 is SNEGSKA (reference sequence). CDR3 length equals 12 residues. The V gene lost 7 bases and the J gene lost 3 bases, with 12 bases spanning the gap. The CDR3 nucleotides read TGCAGTGTCGAGGACAGCGACTATGGCTACACCATC. Translation gives CSVEDSDYGYTI.

V is TRBV5-1 and J is TRBJ2-3; the D call may be TRBD1 or TRBD2 (5 bases each). Germline V gene sequence: CDR1 SGHRS, CDR2 YFSETQ. Trimming cost V 0 bases and J 8 bases, with 13 bases left between them. CDR3 length equals 14 residues. DNA of the CDR3: TGCGCCAGCAGCTTGGGGGGGTCCGAAGGTACGCAGTATTTT. The encoded protein is CASSLGGSEGTQYF.

The CDR3 coding sequence is TGTGCCACCAGTGGTTCTTCTGGAGGAGCTTTCTTT. Translated, it gives CATSGSSGGAFF. The chain joins TRBV24-1 to TRBJ1-1; the D is unclear. CDR1 and CDR2 (germline): KGHDR, SFDVKD. This CDR3 contains 12 residues. The ends were cut back, 5 bases at V and 10 bases at J, with 13 bases in the middle.

The CDR3 is CSARDRLAGEKLFF. In nucleotides, the CDR3 is TGCAGTGCTAGAGACCGGTTGGCCGGTGAAAAACTGTTTTTT. V and J are TRBV20-1 and TRBJ1-4; no definite D call. The CDR3 sequence is 14 residues long. Trimming left V 0 bases short and J 7 bases short, with 12 bases between. CDR1 and CDR2 from the germline V gene are DFQATT and SNEGSKA (reference sequence).

This clonotype was detected only a few times. V gene TRBV29-1 combines with J gene TRBJ2-5, with D unresolved. Looked up from germline, CDR1 is SQVTM and CDR2 is ANQGSEA. The V end lost 4 bases, the J end lost 2 bases, and 8 bases lay between the germline ends. This CDR3 region has 12 residues. This CDR3 is CSVAGAQETQYF. In DNA, the CDR3 is TGCAGCGTTGCAGGTGCTCAAGAGACCCAGTACTTC.

This clonotype occurred a few times. The genes are TRBV27 and TRBJ1-5, with a possible D match to TRBD1 (5 bases). Germline loops: CDR1 MNHEY, CDR2 SMNVEV (reference sequence). Trimming removed 2 bases from V and 2 bases from J, with 7 bases in between. The CDR3 has 14 residues. CDR3 sequence (DNA): TGTGCCAGCAGTTTAGGGGCCCGCAATCAGCCCCAGCATTTT. Translated, it gives CASSLGARNQPQHF.

This chain links TRBV7-9 with TRBJ2-5, with 7 bases fitting TRBD1. This CDR3 comprises 16 residues. Germline V gene data show CDR1 as SEHNR and CDR2 as FQNEAQ (reference sequence). J gave up 4 bases and V 7 bases, and 15 bases lay outside the gene matches. CDR3 sequence reads: CASNFLGTGVPETQYF. For the CDR3, the DNA is TGTGCCAGCAACTTCCTAGGAACAGGGGTCCCAGAGACCCAGTACTTC.

This clonotype was seen a handful of times. This chain joins TRBV7-9 and TRBJ2-5; D perhaps matches TRBD2 (6 bases). The germline CDR1 and CDR2 sequences are SEHNR and FQNEAQ (reference sequence). V lost 5 bases and J lost 5, with 18 bases in between. The CDR3 has 15 residues. CDR3 sequence (DNA): TGTGCCAGCAGCCCCCGGGCCGGGAGCGTGGAGACCCAGTACTTC. As protein: CASSPRAGSVETQYF.

The chain links TRBV6-5 to TRBJ1-1, with no clear D. The germline V gene has CDR1 MNHEY and CDR2 SVGAGI. V was clipped by 4 bases and J by 1 base, with 13 bases between them. CDR3 size: 15 residues. The CDR3 here is CASSSLGSPNTEAFF. CDR3 nucleotides: TGTGCCAGCAGTTCCCTAGGATCCCCGAACACTGAAGCTTTCTTT.

With regard to this clonotype: A read error may produce the germline difference seen at one junction end. The chain has TRBV5-5 and TRBJ1-2; tentatively, D is TRBD1 (5 bases). The CDR3 extends over 15 amino acids. Looked up from germline, CDR1 is SGHKS and CDR2 is YYEKEE (reference sequence). CDR3 nucleotides: TGTGCCAGCGGCTTGGGGGAGAGTGCTATCTATGGCTACACCTTC. Translated, it gives CASGLGESAIYGYTF.

This clonotype appeared a few times. The chain employs TRBV2 and TRBJ2-7, with 9 bases aligning to TRBD1. Unmatched junction bases numbered 4, after V lost 3 bases and J lost 4 bases. The CDR3 consists of 14 residues. Germline V gene data show CDR1 as SNHLY and CDR2 as FYNNEI. The CDR3 region is CASSEGQGQYEQYF. The CDR3 bases are TGTGCCAGCAGTGAGGGACAGGGACAATACGAGCAGTACTTC.

To note about this clonotype: Being one base from a much bigger clone, this may be a read error. V usage is TRBV29-1 and J usage is TRBJ1-2; D remains ambiguous. This CDR3 has 8 residues. V was clipped by 3 bases and J by 12 bases, with 5 bases between them. Looked up from germline, CDR1 is SQVTM and CDR2 is ANQGSEA. In DNA, the CDR3 is TGCAGCGTTGAGGACCACACCTTC. It yields the protein CSVEDHTF.

There are a few counts of this clonotype. This chain uses TRBV28 with TRBJ2-7; 11 positions agree with TRBD2. This CDR3 has 16 residues. The germline CDR1 and CDR2 sequences are MDHEN and SYDVKM. The V and J ends lost 4 bases and 0 bases, in that order; junction bases with no gene match: 5. The CDR3 nucleotides are TGTGCCAGCAGTTCTACCGGGACTAGCGGCTCCTACGAGCAGTACTTC. This sequence encodes CASSSTGTSGSYEQYF.

This clonotype was seen more than once but under ten times. CDR3 loop: CSARGTGIGRVRITYNEQFF. CDR3 DNA sequence: TGCAGTGCAAGGGGGACAGGGATCGGACGAGTGAGGATTACCTACAATGAGCAGTTCTTC. The chain couples TRBV20-1 to TRBJ2-1; 9 nucleotides line up with TRBD1. Germline assignment: CDR1 DFQATT and CDR2 SNEGSKA (reference sequence). The CDR3 spans 20 residues. V shed 6 bases, J shed 2 bases, and the junction held 23 bases outside the gene matches.